This TCR beta chain was observed in a study of T cell repertoires in cytomegalovirus infection. TCRdb re-called the reads with MiXCR, one entry per CDR3 protein. The table records approximately 260,000 distinct CDR3 sequences, over 15% of them present only once. This clonotype was counted between two and nine times. The CDR3 length is 16 residues. Germline V gene lookup returns CDR1 MDHEN and CDR2 SYDVKM. V gave up 5 bases and J gave up 4 bases; unmatched junction bases: 11. The TCR originated in a human donor in good health (CMV status not recorded). Some clones in this sample may be carry-over from other donors' samples. The chain carries TRBV28 and TRBJ2-7; 10 bases map to TRBD2. Sample: CD8+ T cells from PBMCs. CDR3 in amino acids: CASSLKVLAGEYEQYF. Here the CDR3 DNA reads TGTGCCAGCAGTCTCAAGGTGCTAGCGGGGGAATACGAGCAGTACTTC.